This TCR beta chain derives from a study of human T cells and chemical hapten exposure. Whole-study context: The scalp of each patient received a weekly diphenylcyclopropenone dose for the full approximately 26-week study. Small discrepancies in pooled library volume mainly accounted for the varying TCR yields per sample. Study-wide points: Higher patch test scores went with higher counts of PT1 expanded TCRs.

On this clonotype: Its antigen is unknown.

The V gene end was trimmed by 2 bases and the J gene end by 3 bases; junction bases not matched to a gene: 4. The CDR3 has 15 amino acids. The germline V gene encodes CDR1 MNHEY and CDR2 SVGAGI. Time point: pre-sensitization, week 0. Described treatment: therapeutic diphenylcyclopropenone sensitization with weekly scalp DPC. Original processing notes: TCR counts had a median of around 94,000 per sample and spanned 23,224 to 690,600. Each CDR3 protein gets one entry after TCRdb re-called the RACE reads with MiXCR. None of the V and J calls come from the authors' own analysis; TCRdb made them. Found here are roughly 250,000 distinct CDR3 sequences, about 8.1% of them singletons; the top ten hold about 2.5%.

The chain joins TRBV6-5 to TRBJ2-7; TRBD1 matches 10 bases. This receptor was identified in a woman aged 40 to 49 with alopecia areata. Some clones in this sample may be carry-over from other donors' samples. The source was whole blood, collected in connection with sensitization to the hapten diphenylcyclopropenone (DPC). The CDR3 DNA is TGTGCCAGCAGTTACCGCGGACAGGGGGTCTACGAGCAGTACTTC. Its protein product is CASSYRGQGVYEQYF.